The TCR beta chain described here comes from a study of shared clonotypes between healthy human individuals. Donors comprised only Caucasian adults living in Nashville, Tennessee. A split of CD4+ cells into CD45RA+ naive and CD45RA-negative memory subsets was performed. Several immunoSEQ plates received, in even portions, the genomic DNA of each subset. Assay: immunoSEQ multiplex PCR; the TCRdb copy retains only in-frame clones and omits some. The sample has 2 million to 2.5 million clones; 90% to 95% are singletons. The junction had 9 bases not matched to a gene; V was cut back by 5 bases and J by 2 bases. This CDR3 region has 15 residues. Germline CDR1 reads MNHEY; CDR2 reads SVGAGI.

Sequencing was done on a sample of naive CD4+ T cells from PBMCs. Subset here: CD45RA+ positively selected. V gene TRBV6-5 combines with J gene TRBJ2-7, with TRBD1 matching over 7 bases. The sequence derives from a young man in good health. Some clones in this sample may be carry-over from other donors' samples. This CDR3 reads CASSAPRQGAYEQYF. For the CDR3, the DNA is TGTGCCAGCAGTGCACCTAGACAGGGAGCCTACGAGCAGTACTTC.